Below are 24 T cell receptor beta chains sequenced from a single sample in a study of CD4 T cells in relation to SARS-CoV-2 and coronaviruses. These receptors' antigens are unknown. Only in-frame clones appear in the TCRdb table, and some are missing; sequencing was by immunoSEQ multiplex PCR. The repertoire holds about 26,000 clones, with about 81% as singletons. Unexposed donor CD4+ T cells date from about 2011-2018, before the COVID-19 pandemic. After about 10 days of culture, CD4+ T cells were isolated. Sequencing was performed on CD4+ T cells from PBMCs, cultured in vitro. The receptors derive from a human donor in good health.

The genes are TRBV7-8 and TRBJ2-7; 9 nucleotides agree with TRBD2. CDR1 and CDR2 (germline): SGHVS, FQNEAQ. This CDR3 has 14 amino acids. V shed 6 bases, J shed 3 bases, and the junction held 6 bases outside the gene matches. The CDR3 DNA is TGTGCCAGCAGAGCCGGGACTAGCAGCTACGAGCAGTACTTC. Amino acids: CASRAGTSSYEQYF. Using reference TRBV7-8 and TRBJ2-7 for the parts outside the CDR3, the full variable domain is GAGVSQSPRYKVAKRGQDVALRCDPISGHVSLFWYQQALGQGPEFLTYFQNEAQLDKSGLPSDRFFAERPEGSVSTLKIQRTQQEDSAVYLCASRAGTSSYEQYFGPGTRLTVT.

This clone was counted once. CDR3 sequence reads: CASSFPDLNYGYTF. Here the CDR3 DNA reads TGCGCCAGCAGCTTCCCTGACTTGAACTATGGCTACACCTTC. This sequence joins TRBV5-1 and TRBJ1-2; D gene ambiguous. CDR3 length: 14 residues. V lost 2 bases and J 2 bases, leaving 10 bases between the germline ends. CDR1 and CDR2 (germline): SGHRS, YFSETQ.

This rearrangement joins TRBV28 to TRBJ1-1; unclear D gene. CDR1 and CDR2 (germline): MDHEN, SYDVKM. Trimming shortened V by 2 bases and J by 0 bases, and 7 bases separated the two germline ends. The CDR3 has 14 residues. CDR3 coding DNA: TGTGCCAGCAGTTTAACGGCAGTGAACACTGAAGCTTTCTTT. Its translation is CASSLTAVNTEAFF.

This chain's CDR3 is CASSLLAGETDTQYF. CDR3 nucleotides: TGTGCCAGCAGCTTGTTGGCAGGGGAGACAGATACGCAGTATTTT. This chain uses TRBV5-6 with TRBJ2-3, with D possibly matching TRBD1 (6 bases). The germline CDR1 and CDR2 sequences are SGHDT and YYEEEE. V dropped 1 base and J dropped 3 bases, with 12 bases sitting between them. The CDR3 is made up of 15 amino acids.

The V and J genes are TRBV27 and TRBJ1-1; 9 positions agree with TRBD1. The CDR3 length is 14 residues. Germline trimming cut 6 bases from V and 1 base from J; bases unmatched to any gene: 3. Germline CDR1 is MNHEY and CDR2 is SMNVEV (reference sequence). The CDR3 DNA is TGTGCCAGCAGGAAGGACAGGGGGAACACTGAAGCTTTCTTT. Its translation: CASRKDRGNTEAFF.

The chain joins TRBV7-2 to TRBJ1-4; D is ambiguous. Germline loops: CDR1 SGHTA, CDR2 FQGNSA. The CDR3 consists of 14 residues. The ends were cut back, 3 bases at V and 3 bases at J, with 8 bases in the middle. CDR3 DNA sequence: TGTGCCAGCAGCTTCAGAACGGCTAATGAAAAACTGTTTTTT. The encoded protein is CASSFRTANEKLFF.

The chain is built from TRBV5-4 and TRBJ1-2, with 7 bases that match TRBD1. This CDR3 is built from 14 residues. Germline-derived CDR1 and CDR2 are SGHNT and YYREEE (reference sequence). V shed 4 bases and J 0 bases; nucleotides not matched to a gene: 3. CDR3 nucleotide sequence: TGTGCCAGCAGCGCGGGACAGTCTAACTATGGCTACACCTTC. Protein product: CASSAGQSNYGYTF.

The chain combines TRBV6-1 with TRBJ2-1; weak D call: TRBD2 (5 bases). Between the trimmed V and J ends, which lost 0 bases and 0 bases, there was a span of 6 bases. CDR1 and CDR2 from the germline V gene are MNHNS and SASEGT. The CDR3 extends over 15 amino acids. CDR3 coding DNA: TGTGCCAGCAGTGAAGCACTAGGCTCCTACAATGAGCAGTTCTTC. Encoded protein: CASSEALGSYNEQFF.

The table lists this clone with a few counts. CDR3 bases: TGTGCCAGTGGCGGGAGAAGCTACGAGCAGTACTTC. As protein: CASGGRSYEQYF. The chain recombines TRBV7-9 with TRBJ2-7, with 7 bases lining up with TRBD2. V shed 9 bases, J shed 3 bases, and the junction held 5 bases outside the gene matches. Germline CDR1 is SEHNR and CDR2 is FQNEAQ (reference sequence). The CDR3 runs 12 residues.

The chain uses TRBV9 and TRBJ1-2; D gene unclear. Germline-derived CDR1 and CDR2 are SGDLS and YYNGEE. V lost 2 bases to trimming and J lost 1 base, with 6 bases between them. The CDR3 runs to 13 residues. The CDR3 coding sequence is TGTGCCAGCAGCGTGAAGGGTAACTATGGCTACACCTTC. Amino acid sequence: CASSVKGNYGYTF.

This clone occurred a few times. The chain carries TRBV18 and TRBJ1-2; the match to TRBD1 covers 7 bases. Germline loops: CDR1 KGHSH, CDR2 LQKENI. V shed 3 bases and J 7 bases; nucleotides not matched to a gene: 5. This CDR3 comprises 13 residues. CDR3 in amino acids: CASSPGTEVGYTF. The CDR3 nucleotides read TGTGCCAGCTCACCCGGGACAGAGGTTGGCTACACCTTC.

This chain connects TRBV7-2 to TRBJ1-2; tentatively, D is TRBD1 (5 bases). Trimming cost V 5 bases and J 2 bases, with 15 bases left between them. Germline lookup yields CDR1 SGHTA and CDR2 FQGNSA. The CDR3 is made up of 15 amino acids. CDR3 sequence: CASSPRSAGNYGYTF. The DNA of the CDR3 is TGTGCCAGCAGCCCGAGATCCGCAGGGAACTATGGCTACACCTTC.

The chain combines TRBV6-2 or TRBV6-3 with TRBJ2-1; 9 bases are shared with TRBD2. CDR1 MNHEY and CDR2 SVGEGT come from the germline V gene. V dropped 1 base and J dropped 7; count of bases not matched to a gene: 5. The CDR3 contains 15 residues. CDR3 sequence: CASSYYGTSPNEQFF. DNA for the CDR3: TGTGCCAGCAGTTACTACGGGACTAGCCCAAATGAGCAGTTCTTC.

V gene TRBV6-2 or TRBV6-3 combines with J gene TRBJ2-2, with 15 bases fitting TRBD2. The CDR3 is 17 residues long. In germline, CDR1 is MNHEY, CDR2 SVGEGT. Germline trimming cut 6 bases from V and 1 base from J; bases unmatched to any gene: 3. The CDR3 nucleotides read TGTGCCAGCAGCCGGGGACTAGCGGGGGGGAACACCGGGGAGCTGTTTTTT. Its protein product is CASSRGLAGGNTGELFF.

This chain joins TRBV12-3 or TRBV12-4 and TRBJ1-1; maybe TRBD1 (6 bases). The CDR3 is made up of 13 amino acids. V gave up 8 bases and J gave up 0 bases, with 10 bases separating them. The DNA for the CDR3 is TGTGCCAGCGGGGGGGGCATGAACACTGAAGCTTTCTTT. This codes for CASGGGMNTEAFF.

This clone was counted only a few times. The chain employs TRBV6-6 and TRBJ2-7, with 8 bases aligning to TRBD1. V lost 6 bases and J lost 6; bases outside the gene matches: 7. The CDR3 sequence is 13 residues long. Germline-derived CDR1 and CDR2 are MNHNY and SVGAGI (reference sequence). The CDR3 spells CASRGRTGTEQYF. The CDR3 DNA follows: TGTGCCAGCAGAGGACGGACAGGGACCGAGCAGTACTTC.

The V call is TRBV7-8, the J call TRBJ2-7, with 8 nucleotides matching TRBD1. Germline V gene data show CDR1 as SGHVS and CDR2 as FQNEAQ. V shed 6 bases and J 1 base; nucleotides not matched to a gene: 8. This CDR3 is 15 amino acids long. CDR3 region: CASSRTGQGSYEQYF. For the CDR3, the DNA is TGTGCCAGCAGTCGGACCGGACAGGGTTCCTACGAGCAGTACTTC.

V is TRBV3-1 (or the pseudogene TRBV3-2) and J is TRBJ1-1, with a possible D match to TRBD1 (5 bases). The CDR3 is made up of 13 amino acids. Trimming removed 0 bases from V and 4 bases from J, with 6 bases in between. Germline V gene sequence: CDR1 LGHDT, CDR2 YNNKEL (reference sequence). CDR3 nucleotide sequence: TGTGCCAGCAGCCAAGATGGGGGCACTGAAGCTTTCTTT. It translates to CASSQDGGTEAFF.

The rearrangement joins TRBV30 to TRBJ2-1; TRBD2 aligns across 8 bases. The CDR3 has 15 residues. Per germline, CDR1 GTSNPN and CDR2 SVGIG (reference sequence). V trimming: 2 bases; J trimming: 3 bases; junction bases outside the gene matches: 6. CDR3 sequence: CAWSSLGLDYNEQFF. CDR3 nucleotide sequence: TGTGCCTGGAGTAGTCTGGGACTAGACTACAATGAGCAGTTCTTC.

The genes are TRBV9 and TRBJ2-5; D gene unclear. The V end was cut by 2 bases, the J end by 1 base, with 18 bases between. This CDR3 has 17 residues. CDR1 and CDR2 from the germline V gene are SGDLS and YYNGEE. Written as DNA, the CDR3 is TGTGCCAGCAGCGTGTCAAACGGGCGGAGTGGCCAAGAGACCCAGTACTTC. Protein product: CASSVSNGRSGQETQYF.

This clone was found once. The genes are TRBV11-3 and TRBJ2-5; D may be TRBD2 (6 bases). The CDR3 sequence is 16 residues long. Trimming left V 5 bases short and J 4 bases short, with 20 bases between. Germline-derived CDR1 and CDR2 are SGHNT and YENEEA. Written as DNA, the CDR3 is TGTGCCAGCAGCACATCCACCGGGGGAGCTGGAGAGACCCAGTACTTC. Amino acids: CASSTSTGGAGETQYF.

The chain recombines TRBV6-2 or TRBV6-3 with TRBJ1-3; D may be TRBD1 (6 bases). Per the germline V gene, CDR1 is MNHEY and CDR2 is SVGEGT. Trimming cost V 5 bases and J 4 bases, with 6 bases left between them. The CDR3 loop spans 12 amino acids. CDR3 residues: CASSGQGNTIYF. The DNA for the CDR3 is TGTGCCAGCAGTGGACAGGGAAACACCATATATTTT.

This sequence joins TRBV30 and TRBJ2-1; 14 positions match TRBD2. This CDR3 spans 19 amino acids. CDR1 GTSNPN and CDR2 SVGIG come from the germline V gene (reference sequence). With V trimmed by 0 bases and J by 3 bases, 10 bases remained unmatched. The DNA for the CDR3 is TGTGCCTGGAGTGTACCCGGGACTAGCGGGAGAGGGGTCTACAATGAGCAGTTCTTC. Its protein is CAWSVPGTSGRGVYNEQFF.

CDR3 in amino acids: CASSPREWNGYTF. The CDR3, as DNA: TGCGCCAGCAGCCCCAGGGAATGGAATGGCTACACCTTC. V gene TRBV4-3 combines with J gene TRBJ1-2, with a weak D call TRBD1 (5 bases). The CDR3 sequence is 13 residues long. CDR1 and CDR2 (germline): LGHNA, YSLEER. V was shortened by 4 bases and J by 6 bases, with 12 bases between the two germline ends.